Listed here are 8 T cell receptor beta chains from one sample, sequenced in a study of blood T cell repertoires in COVID-19. Data came from immunoSEQ multiplex PCR; TCRdb stores just in-frame clones and leaves some out. The sample comprises 230,000 or so clones, roughly four fifths of which are singletons, and 4% to 5.5% rests with the top ten. The sample taken for sequencing was peripheral blood. All receptors come from a man aged 50 to 59 with active or convalescent COVID-19.

The chain links TRBV11-2 to TRBJ2-3, with 14 positions matching TRBD2. The trim removed 0 bases at V and 6 bases at J, leaving 8 bases unmatched. The germline CDR1 and CDR2 sequences are SGHAT and FQNNGV. CDR3 length: 18 amino acids. CDR3 residues: CASSLDGRLAGGVDTQYF. The CDR3 DNA sequence: TGTGCCAGCAGCTTAGATGGGAGACTAGCGGGGGGGGTGGATACGCAGTATTTT.

In this sample, this clone turned up once. This sequence joins TRBV30 and TRBJ2-3; TRBD1 is a possible D gene (6 bases). Trimming took off 3 bases at V and 6 bases at J, with 16 bases between the two ends. Germline V gives CDR1 GTSNPN, CDR2 SVGIG (reference sequence). This CDR3 has 14 amino acids. CDR3 amino acids: CAWRPVRGWDTQYF. The CDR3 region has the DNA TGTGCCTGGAGACCCGTCAGGGGCTGGGATACGCAGTATTTT. The variable domain in full, completed from reference TRBV30 and TRBJ2-3, reads SQTIHQWPATLVQPVGSPLSLECTVEGTSNPNLYWYRQAAGRGLQLLFYSVGIGQISSEVPQNLSASRPQDRQFILSSKKLLLSDSGFYLCAWRPVRGWDTQYFGPGTRLTVL.

The genes are TRBV15 and TRBJ1-1; 9 bases line up with TRBD1. Unmatched junction bases numbered 12, after V lost 0 bases and J lost 4 bases. CDR1 and CDR2 (germline): LNHNV, YYDKDF (reference sequence). The CDR3 sequence is 18 residues long. The CDR3 protein is CATSRDLTGGMGGTEAFF. The CDR3 bases are TGTGCCACCAGCAGAGATTTAACAGGGGGCATGGGAGGCACTGAAGCTTTCTTT.

The chain links TRBV5-1 to TRBJ1-3; 8 bases are a match to TRBD1. This CDR3 spans 15 amino acids. Germline CDR1 and CDR2: SGHRS and YFSETQ. V dropped 2 bases and J dropped 3; count of bases not matched to a gene: 4. The CDR3 DNA reads as TGCGCCAGCAGCTTCGGACAGGGACTTGGAAACACCATATATTTT. As protein: CASSFGQGLGNTIYF.

This clone came up once. Other DNA sequences in this sample translate to the same CDR3. This chain connects TRBV18 to TRBJ2-1, with 7 bases that match TRBD1. The J segment lost 2 bases and the V segment lost 3 bases, leaving 4 bases of the junction unmatched. Germline V gene data show CDR1 as KGHSH and CDR2 as LQKENI. The CDR3 sequence is 15 residues long. The chain's CDR3 is CASSPPGQTYNEQFF. The CDR3 DNA reads as TGTGCCAGCTCACCTCCGGGACAGACCTACAATGAGCAGTTCTTC.

The CDR3 sequence is CASSELTVSSYEQYF. Here the CDR3 DNA reads TGTGCCAGCAGTGAACTGACAGTCAGCTCCTACGAGCAGTACTTC. The chain joins TRBV2 to TRBJ2-7, with D maybe TRBD1 (5 bases). V was shortened by 2 bases and J by 0 bases, with 11 bases between the two germline ends. Germline lookup yields CDR1 SNHLY and CDR2 FYNNEI. The length of the CDR3 is 15 residues.

The chain has TRBV19 and TRBJ1-2; possible D gene TRBD1, 6 bases. Between the trimmed V and J ends, which lost 5 bases and 1 base, there was a span of 17 bases. CDR3 length equals 16 residues. Looked up from germline, CDR1 is LNHDA and CDR2 is SQIVND (reference sequence). The CDR3 spells CASSPGQQGINYGYTF. CDR3 coding DNA: TGTGCCAGTAGTCCCGGACAGCAGGGCATTAACTATGGCTACACCTTC.

This sequence joins TRBV30 and TRBJ1-3; D gene uncertain. The CDR3 covers 14 residues. Germline lookup yields CDR1 GTSNPN and CDR2 SVGIG (reference sequence). V gave up 5 bases and J gave up 2 bases, with 13 bases separating them. The CDR3 DNA is TGTGCCTGGCGAAGAGCAGGCACTGGAAACACCATATATTTT. Translating gives CAWRRAGTGNTIYF.